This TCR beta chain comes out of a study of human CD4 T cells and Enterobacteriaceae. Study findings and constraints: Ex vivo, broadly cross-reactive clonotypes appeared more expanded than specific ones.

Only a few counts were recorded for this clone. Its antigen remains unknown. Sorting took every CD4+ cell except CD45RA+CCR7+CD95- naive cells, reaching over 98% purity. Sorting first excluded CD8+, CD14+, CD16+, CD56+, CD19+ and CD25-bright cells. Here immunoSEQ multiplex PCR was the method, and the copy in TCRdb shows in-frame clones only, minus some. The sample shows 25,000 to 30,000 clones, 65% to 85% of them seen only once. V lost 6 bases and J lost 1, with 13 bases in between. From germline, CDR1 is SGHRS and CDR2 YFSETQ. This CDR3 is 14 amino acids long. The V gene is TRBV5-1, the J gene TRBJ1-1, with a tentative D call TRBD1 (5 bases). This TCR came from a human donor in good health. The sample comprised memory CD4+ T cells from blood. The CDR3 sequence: CASTVGRGNTEAFF. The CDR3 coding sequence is TGCGCCAGCACCGTCGGGAGGGGGAACACTGAAGCTTTCTTT.